Described below is a single T cell receptor beta chain sequence and its context. Its antigen remains unknown. The sample comes from a study of T cell responses to AZD1222 COVID-19 vaccine. Regarding the study as a whole: None of the repertoires were sampled until the peak T cell response had passed. Donors in the cohort were predominantly white British and more often female, and clonal diversity was possibly underestimated.

This table comes from immunoSEQ multiplex PCR, and its TCRdb copy is limited to in-frame clones, with some not included. The data hold more than 95,000 clones, with less than 95% observed a single time. Sequencing was performed on peripheral blood, taken on day 0 of MenACWY control vaccination. The clonotype was recovered from an adult in good health.

The CDR3 is CARSSGRTDTQYF. In nucleotides, the CDR3 is TGTGCCAGATCTAGCGGGAGAACAGATACGCAGTATTTT. The chain combines TRBV2 with TRBJ2-3; TRBD2 matches at 10 bases. V shed 9 bases, J shed 3 bases, and the junction held 3 bases outside the gene matches. CDR1 is SNHLY and CDR2 is FYNNEI in the germline V gene. The CDR3 totals 13 residues.